Listed here are 31 T cell receptor beta chains from one sample, sequenced in a study of OX40 agonist ivuxolimab in advanced cancers. The table came from immunoSEQ multiplex PCR; TCRdb's copy has only in-frame clones and leaves some out. The data hold about 77,000 clones, with over 85% observed a single time. The specimen comprised CD4+ or CD8+ T cells sorted from blood, sampled in a trial of the OX40 agonist ivuxolimab. The source of these receptors is an adult with an advanced solid tumor such as melanoma, head and neck, liver or kidney cancer.

The chain couples TRBV5-1 to TRBJ1-4, with 11 nucleotides matching TRBD1. V was clipped by 4 bases and J by 8 bases; unmatched bases: 4. The CDR3 runs 14 residues. Germline V gene lookup returns CDR1 SGHRS and CDR2 YFSETQ. DNA for the CDR3: TGCGCCAGCAGCGGGGGACAGGGGGGAGAAAAACTGTTTTTT. It is translated as CASSGGQGGEKLFF. The full variable domain, with the rest looked up from reference TRBV5-1 and TRBJ1-4, is KAGVTQTPRYLIKTRGQQVTLSCSPISGHRSVSWYQQTPGQGLQFLFEYFSETQRNKGNFPGRFSGRQFSNSRSEMNVSTLELGDSALYLCASSGGQGGEKLFFGSGTQLSVL.

The gene calls are TRBV6-1 and TRBJ1-2, with 9 bases aligning to TRBD1. This CDR3 has 13 amino acids. The trim removed 6 bases at V and 2 bases at J, leaving 1 base unmatched. CDR1 is MNHNS and CDR2 is SASEGT in the germline V gene. This CDR3 is CASSGTGNYGYTF. Here the CDR3 DNA reads TGTGCCAGCAGCGGGACAGGGAACTATGGCTACACCTTC.

The chain employs TRBV7-2 and TRBJ1-1, with a tentative D call TRBD1 (5 bases). The CDR3 length is 14 residues. The V end lost 3 bases, the J end lost 5 bases, and 13 bases lay between the germline ends. CDR1 SGHTA and CDR2 FQGNSA come from the germline V gene. CDR3: CASSFQGGGTEAFF. CDR3 sequence (DNA): TGTGCCAGCAGCTTCCAGGGAGGAGGGACTGAAGCTTTCTTT.

The chain links TRBV19 to TRBJ1-3; D unclear. CDR1 is LNHDA and CDR2 is SQIVND in the germline V gene (reference sequence). V gave up 5 bases and J gave up 11 bases, with 13 bases separating them. The CDR3 consists of 12 residues. CDR3 coding DNA: TGTGCCAGTAGTCCCGGGCCCTGGGCCATATATTTT. It codes for CASSPGPWAIYF.

The rearrangement uses TRBV6-6 and TRBJ1-4; 9 nucleotides match TRBD1. The CDR3 contains 16 residues. The germline gives CDR1 MNHNY, CDR2 SVGAGI (reference sequence). The V gene end was trimmed by 6 bases and the J gene end by 0 bases; junction bases not matched to a gene: 5. CDR3 loop: CASRRDRGTTNEKLFF. The CDR3 DNA reads TGTGCCAGCAGGCGAGACAGGGGGACAACTAATGAAAAACTGTTTTTT.

V usage is TRBV9 and J usage is TRBJ2-1; no clear D gene. Trimming took 1 base from V and 7 from J, leaving 9 bases between them. This CDR3 region has 13 residues. Per the germline V gene, CDR1 is SGDLS and CDR2 is YYNGEE. The DNA for the CDR3 is TGTGCCAGCAGCGTATTAGCCGGGAATGAGCAGTTCTTC. Protein: CASSVLAGNEQFF.

The DNA for the CDR3 is TGTGCCAGTTACCGGGGGGGGGAGGAAAAACTGTTTTTT. Its translation is CASYRGGEEKLFF. This chain connects TRBV6-1 to TRBJ1-4, with D possibly TRBD1 on 5 matching bases. The germline V gene encodes CDR1 MNHNS and CDR2 SASEGT. The CDR3 totals 13 residues. Trimming took off 9 bases at V and 8 bases at J, with 16 bases between the two ends.

The chain has TRBV6-5 and TRBJ1-1; no firm D call. V was trimmed by 0 bases and J by 5 bases, leaving 10 bases between them. The CDR3 is 14 residues long. Germline CDR1 MNHEY, CDR2 SVGAGI. CDR3 region: CASSYSWTGTEAFF. The DNA of the CDR3 is TGTGCCAGCAGTTACTCGTGGACTGGGACTGAAGCTTTCTTT.

The rearrangement joins TRBV7-2 to TRBJ2-5, with 8 bases that match TRBD2. V shed 3 bases and J 1 base; nucleotides not matched to a gene: 16. The length of the CDR3 is 19 residues. Per germline, CDR1 SGHTA and CDR2 FQGNSA. The chain's CDR3 is CASSLYGGSWAGGQETQYF. The CDR3 DNA reads as TGTGCCAGCAGCTTGTACGGAGGGAGTTGGGCGGGGGGCCAAGAGACCCAGTACTTC.

This clone occurred a few times. The chain combines TRBV14 with TRBJ1-1; D unclear. The CDR3 spans 13 residues. Germline values: CDR1 SGHDN, CDR2 FVKESK. V was trimmed by 3 bases and J by 3 bases, leaving 8 bases between them. The CDR3 spells CASSQGDHTEAFF. In nucleotides, the CDR3 is TGTGCCAGCAGCCAGGGTGACCACACTGAAGCTTTCTTT.

V usage is TRBV10-3 and J usage is TRBJ2-7; unclear D gene. This CDR3 has 14 amino acids. Germline lookup yields CDR1 ENHRY and CDR2 SYGVKD. V lost 3 bases and J 2 bases, leaving 11 bases between the germline ends. CDR3: CAISEGTPAYEQYF. CDR3 bases: TGTGCCATCAGTGAAGGCACACCGGCCTACGAGCAGTACTTC.

The chain has TRBV15 and TRBJ2-7; 9 nucleotides align to TRBD2. This CDR3 has 16 amino acids. Looked up from germline, CDR1 is LNHNV and CDR2 is YYDKDF (reference sequence). V shed 3 bases and J 0 bases; nucleotides not matched to a gene: 6. The CDR3 DNA follows: TGTGCCACCAGCAGCGATCCAGCGGGGGGCTCCTACGAGCAGTACTTC. It encodes CATSSDPAGGSYEQYF.

CDR3 nucleotide sequence: TGTGCCAGCAGGAGATCGGGACTTTCGCCCGAGCAGTACTTC. It specifies CASRRSGLSPEQYF. The J gene is TRBJ2-7, the V gene TRBV5-5, with D possibly matching TRBD2 (6 bases). This CDR3 contains 14 residues. V was cut by 5 bases and J by 6 bases, with 18 bases left in between. Germline loops: CDR1 SGHKS, CDR2 YYEKEE (reference sequence).

This clone has just one count. This chain joins TRBV29-1 and TRBJ1-2; 8 nucleotides agree with TRBD1. With 6 bases clipped from V and 3 bases from J, the junction kept 6 bases outside the gene matches. The CDR3 contains 13 residues. Germline CDR1 and CDR2: SQVTM and ANQGSEA. This CDR3 reads CSVYRGDDYGYTF. The CDR3 DNA follows: TGCAGCGTCTACAGGGGGGACGACTATGGCTACACCTTC.

The table lists this clone with a count of one. The CDR3 is CASTIRGTSGRAFRGEQFF. In DNA form, the CDR3 reads TGTGCCAGCACCATCCGAGGGACTAGCGGGAGGGCCTTTAGGGGGGAGCAGTTCTTC. V is TRBV7-2 and J is TRBJ2-1, with TRBD2 identical over 16 bases. This CDR3 region has 19 residues. Germline V gene data show CDR1 as SGHTA and CDR2 as FQGNSA. The V and J ends lost 7 bases and 10 bases, in that order; junction bases with no gene match: 19.

V usage is TRBV27 and J usage is TRBJ1-2; a weak D match, TRBD1 (5 bases). V was pared by 4 bases and J by 3 bases, with 9 bases between. Germline assignment: CDR1 MNHEY and CDR2 SMNVEV (reference sequence). This CDR3 comprises 13 residues. As DNA, the CDR3 is TGTGCCAGCAGTTCCGGGACGGACTATGGCTACACCTTC. Protein product: CASSSGTDYGYTF.

V is TRBV19 and J is TRBJ2-3; 11 bases are a match to TRBD2. The junction had 7 bases not matched to a gene; V was cut back by 5 bases and J by 6 bases. Looked up from germline, CDR1 is LNHDA and CDR2 is SQIVND (reference sequence). The CDR3 sequence is 15 residues long. The DNA for the CDR3 is TGTGCCAGTAGTCTTCTAGCGGGAGGTCGGGATACGCAGTATTTT. Translation gives CASSLLAGGRDTQYF.

This clone was observed once. The V gene is TRBV6-1, the J gene TRBJ1-5; weak D call: TRBD1 (5 bases). In germline, CDR1 is MNHNS, CDR2 SASEGT. Deletions cut 7 bases from V and 2 bases from J, with 9 bases between. This CDR3 has 13 amino acids. The CDR3 here is CASIRDGNQPQHF. The CDR3 nucleotides read TGTGCCAGCATAAGGGACGGCAATCAGCCCCAGCATTTT.

In its sample, this clone was seen once. V and J are TRBV9 and TRBJ1-3, with D hard to call. The V and J ends lost 3 bases and 0 bases respectively, with 7 bases between them. Germline V CDR1 and CDR2: SGDLS, YYNGEE. The CDR3 totals 14 residues. CDR3 sequence (DNA): TGTGCCAGCAGCGCCATTCTCTCTGGAAACACCATATATTTT. This gives the protein CASSAILSGNTIYF.

The rearrangement uses TRBV7-9 and TRBJ2-1, with D uncertain. Between the trimmed V and J ends, which lost 2 bases and 5 bases, there was a span of 4 bases. Germline V gene sequence: CDR1 SEHNR, CDR2 FQNEAQ (reference sequence). The CDR3 totals 12 residues. For the CDR3, the DNA is TGTGCCAGCAGCTTAAAGGACAATGAGCAGTTCTTC. Its translation is CASSLKDNEQFF.

This chain connects TRBV12-5 to TRBJ2-5; 7 bases align to TRBD1. Germline V gene sequence: CDR1 LGHNT, CDR2 FRNRAP. The CDR3 spans 11 residues. Here the CDR3 DNA reads TGTGCGACCGGGACAGAGAGGGCCCAGTACTTC. This encodes CATGTERAQYF. The complete variable domain, with remaining parts taken from reference TRBV12-5 and TRBJ2-5, reads DARVTQTPRHKVTEMGQEVTMRCQPILGHNTVFWYRQTMMQGLELLAYFRNRAPLDDSGMPKDRFSAEMPDATLATLKIQPSEPRDSAVYFCATGTERAQYFGPGTRLLVL.

The rearrangement links TRBV28 to TRBJ1-2, with 7 bases aligning to TRBD1. The CDR3 sequence is 14 residues long. The ends lost 7 bases at V and 2 bases at J; junction bases unmatched: 7. CDR1 and CDR2 (germline): MDHEN, SYDVKM. CDR3: CASNPGQTNYGYTF. CDR3 sequence (DNA): TGTGCCAGCAACCCGGGACAGACCAACTATGGCTACACCTTC.

The chain recombines TRBV6-1 with TRBJ2-7; D may be TRBD2 (6 bases). This CDR3 spans 15 amino acids. Deletions cut 6 bases from V and 3 bases from J, with 18 bases between. CDR1 is MNHNS, CDR2 SASEGT, per germline. In DNA form, the CDR3 reads TGTGCCAGCAGCAAAACAGGTAGCGGATTCTACGAGCAGTACTTC. It translates to CASSKTGSGFYEQYF.

The V and J genes are TRBV13 and TRBJ2-5; TRBD2 might be the D (7 bases). This CDR3 has 14 amino acids. The germline V and J ends were trimmed by 2 bases and 5 bases, with 12 bases remaining between them. In germline, CDR1 is PRHDT, CDR2 FYEKMQ (reference sequence). Here the CDR3 DNA reads TGTGCCAGCAGCTTATGGGGGGGCGGGGAGACCCAGTACTTC. Residues: CASSLWGGGETQYF. The full variable domain, its missing parts supplied by reference TRBV13 and TRBJ2-5, is AAGVIQSPRHLIKEKRETATLKCYPIPRHDTVYWYQQGPGQDPQFLISFYEKMQSDKGSIPDRFSAQQFSDYHSELNMSSLELGDSALYFCASSLWGGGETQYFGPGTRLLVL.

The chain has TRBV7-8 and TRBJ1-1; no reliable D call. Germline assignment: CDR1 SGHVS and CDR2 FQNEAQ. The CDR3 consists of 13 residues. Trimming cost V 6 bases and J 0 bases, with 8 bases left between them. The DNA for the CDR3 is TGTGCCAGCAGTTCCCCTATGAACACTGAAGCTTTCTTT. Translated: CASSSPMNTEAFF.

The chain is built from TRBV9 and TRBJ2-3; perhaps TRBD2 as D (7 bases). Deletions cut 4 bases from V and 2 bases from J, with 14 bases between. The germline V gene has CDR1 SGDLS and CDR2 YYNGEE. The CDR3 loop spans 15 amino acids. CDR3 bases: TGTGCCAGCAGCCCCTCGGGGGGCCTCACAGATACGCAGTATTTT. It specifies CASSPSGGLTDTQYF. The entire variable domain, with the rest obtained from reference TRBV9 and TRBJ2-3, is as follows: DSGVTQTPKHLITATGQRVTLRCSPRSGDLSVYWYQQSLDQGLQFLIQYYNGEERAKGNILERFSAQQFPDLHSELNLSSLELGDSALYFCASSPSGGLTDTQYFGPGTRLTVL.

The chain employs TRBV5-1 and TRBJ2-3; TRBD2 aligns across 11 bases. V was pared by 3 bases and J by 2 bases, with 14 bases of the junction left unmatched. This CDR3 is 19 amino acids long. Germline loops: CDR1 SGHRS, CDR2 YFSETQ. This CDR3 is CASSSKTSGTELDTDTQYF. CDR3 DNA sequence: TGCGCCAGCAGCTCCAAGACTAGCGGGACAGAATTAGACACAGATACGCAGTATTTT. Looking up the rest from reference TRBV5-1 and TRBJ2-3 gives the full variable domain: KAGVTQTPRYLIKTRGQQVTLSCSPISGHRSVSWYQQTPGQGLQFLFEYFSETQRNKGNFPGRFSGRQFSNSRSEMNVSTLELGDSALYLCASSSKTSGTELDTDTQYFGPGTRLTVL.

This chain uses TRBV5-1 with TRBJ2-5; D may be TRBD1 (5 bases). V was cut by 2 bases and J by 4 bases, with 12 bases left in between. Germline values: CDR1 SGHRS, CDR2 YFSETQ. The CDR3 sequence is 14 residues long. The CDR3 spells CASSLVDMVETQYF. The CDR3 nucleotides read TGCGCCAGCAGCTTAGTGGACATGGTAGAGACCCAGTACTTC.

The J gene is TRBJ1-5, the V gene TRBV5-1, with D uncertain. Per the germline V gene, CDR1 is SGHRS and CDR2 is YFSETQ. Trimming cost V 4 bases and J 0 bases, with 20 bases left between them. The CDR3 is made up of 18 amino acids. The DNA of the CDR3 is TGCGCCAGCAGCCCGGACCCTCTCGGGGTAGCTAGCAATCAGCCCCAGCATTTT. It specifies CASSPDPLGVASNQPQHF.

V and J are TRBV5-6 and TRBJ2-2, with a tentative D call TRBD2 (6 bases). The CDR3 totals 15 residues. Trimming cost V 4 bases and J 1 base, with 11 bases left between them. Germline V gene lookup returns CDR1 SGHDT and CDR2 YYEEEE. For the CDR3, the DNA is TGTGCCAGCAGCCGAAGACTAGGGAACACCGGGGAGCTGTTTTTT. It is translated as CASSRRLGNTGELFF.

This sequence joins TRBV20-1 and TRBJ2-3; D might be TRBD1 (5 bases). The CDR3 covers 11 residues. Germline CDR1 DFQATT, CDR2 SNEGSKA (reference sequence). The V and J ends lost 6 bases and 6 bases respectively, with 10 bases between them. The CDR3 DNA sequence: TGCAGTGCAAGGACACAGGATACGCAGTATTTT. Translating it yields CSARTQDTQYF.